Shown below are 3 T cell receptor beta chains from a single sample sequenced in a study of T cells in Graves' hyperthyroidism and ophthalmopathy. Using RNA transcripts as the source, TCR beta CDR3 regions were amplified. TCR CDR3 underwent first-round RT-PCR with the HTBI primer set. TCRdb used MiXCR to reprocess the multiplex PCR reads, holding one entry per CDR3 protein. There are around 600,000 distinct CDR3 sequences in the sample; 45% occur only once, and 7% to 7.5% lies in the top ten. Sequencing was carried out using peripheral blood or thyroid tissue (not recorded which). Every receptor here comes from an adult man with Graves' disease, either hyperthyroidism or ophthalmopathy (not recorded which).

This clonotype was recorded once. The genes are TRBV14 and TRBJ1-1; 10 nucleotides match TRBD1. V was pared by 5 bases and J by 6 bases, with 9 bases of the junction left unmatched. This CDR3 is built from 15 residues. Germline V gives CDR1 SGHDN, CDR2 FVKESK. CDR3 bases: TGTGCCAGCAGCGAAGGGGTGGGACAGGGGCCTGAAGCTTTCTTT. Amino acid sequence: CASSEGVGQGPEAFF.

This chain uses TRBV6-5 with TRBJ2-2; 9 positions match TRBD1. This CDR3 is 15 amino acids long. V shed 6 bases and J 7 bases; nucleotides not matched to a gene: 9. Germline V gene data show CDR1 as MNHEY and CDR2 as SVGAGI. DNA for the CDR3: TGTGCCAGCAGACCGGGACAGGGAATCATCGGGGAGCTGTTTTTT. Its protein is CASRPGQGIIGELFF.

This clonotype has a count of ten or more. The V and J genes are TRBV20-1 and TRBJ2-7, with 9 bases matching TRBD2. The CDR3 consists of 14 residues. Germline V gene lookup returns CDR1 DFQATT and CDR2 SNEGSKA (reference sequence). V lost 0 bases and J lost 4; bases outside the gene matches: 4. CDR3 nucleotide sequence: TGCAGTGCTAGAGATCGGGCGGGAGGGTACGAGCAGTACTTC. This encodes CSARDRAGGYEQYF.